The 11 T cell receptor beta chains reported below all come from one sample, sequenced in a study of CXCR3-negative and CXCR3-positive naive CD8 T cells. General study points: Naive CXCR3-positive cells had TRB CDR3s more hydrophobic than those of CXCR3-negative naive cells.

The authors prepared UMI-labeled TRB cDNA libraries by 5' RACE. TCRdb reprocessed the 5' RACE reads, with one entry per CDR3 protein and no DNA. The sample has 60,000 to 70,000 distinct CDR3 sequences. The antigens for these receptors are not known. The sample taken for sequencing was naive CXCR3+ CD8+ T cells from blood. The subset: CD45RO-CCR7+CD27+CD95- naive CD8+ T cells expressing CXCR3 (TNR3+). Source of these receptors: a human donor in good health. Some clones in this sample may be carry-over from other donors' samples.

V usage is TRBV7-9 and J usage is TRBJ2-7; the D call of TRBD1 rests on TCRdb alone, since no DNA is present to check it. Germline V gene sequence: CDR1 SEHNR, CDR2 FQNEAQ (reference sequence). This CDR3 comprises 17 residues. CDR3 amino acids: CASSLGIGQGFNYEQYF. Supplemented by reference TRBV7-9 and TRBJ2-7, the full variable domain reads DTGVSQNPRHKITKRGQNVTFRCDPISEHNRLYWYRQTLGQGPEFLTYFQNEAQLEKSRLLSDRFSAERPKGSFSTLEIQRTEQGDSAMYLCASSLGIGQGFNYEQYFGPGTRLTVT.

This chain joins TRBV6-2 or TRBV6-3 and TRBJ2-3; the D call from TCRdb, TRBD2, cannot be confirmed without DNA. Germline V gives CDR1 MNHEY, CDR2 SVGEGT. This CDR3 has 17 residues. This CDR3 is CASSYSAGGGAADTQYF.

This chain uses TRBV6-6 with TRBJ2-5; TCRdb's D call, TRBD1, is unchecked because there is no DNA. The CDR3 contains 14 residues. CDR1 is MNHNY, CDR2 SVGAGI, per germline (reference sequence). CDR3 amino acids: CASSWDRGRETQYF.

The rearrangement uses TRBV7-3 and TRBJ2-7; TCRdb designates TRBD1, a call that cannot be tested without DNA. CDR3 length: 12 residues. Per the germline V gene, CDR1 is SGHTA and CDR2 is FQGTGA. The CDR3 is CASRGGQPEQYF.

The chain joins TRBV28 to TRBJ1-5; TCRdb proposes TRBD1, but this gene call is untestable without DNA. The CDR3 is 15 residues long. CDR1 MDHEN and CDR2 SYDVKM come from the germline V gene. Here the CDR3 reads CASSLRDRGPQPQHF.

The chain carries TRBV29-1 and TRBJ2-1; absent DNA, TCRdb's TRBD2 call cannot be checked. The germline V gene has CDR1 SQVTM and CDR2 ANQGSEA. This CDR3 has 12 residues. CDR3 amino acids: CSVDGGVNEQFF.

This chain links TRBV14 with TRBJ1-1; TCRdb calls TRBD1, which cannot be checked without DNA. This CDR3 is 14 amino acids long. Germline loops: CDR1 SGHDN, CDR2 FVKESK. The chain's CDR3 is CASSQTGRGTEAFF.

The chain joins TRBV7-2 to TRBJ2-7; TCRdb reports TRBD1, a call that lacks DNA to check it against. CDR1 and CDR2 from the germline V gene are SGHTA and FQGNSA. The CDR3 is 14 amino acids. The chain's CDR3 is CASSPVGQGDEQYF. Full variable domain (remainder filled in from reference TRBV7-2 and TRBJ2-7): GAGVSQSPSNKVTEKGKDVELRCDPISGHTALYWYRQSLGQGLEFLIYFQGNSAPDKSGLPSDRFSAERTGGSVSTLTIQRTQQEDSAVYLCASSPVGQGDEQYFGPGTRLTVT.

V gene TRBV27 combines with J gene TRBJ2-5; TCRdb selects TRBD1, and the lack of DNA leaves this call unchecked. The CDR3 length is 16 residues. Germline-derived CDR1 and CDR2 are MNHEY and SMNVEV (reference sequence). The CDR3 region is CASSWGGQGARETQYF.

This sequence joins TRBV6-5 and TRBJ2-7. The CDR3 spans 13 residues. Looked up from germline, CDR1 is MNHEY and CDR2 is SVGAGI. The chain's CDR3 is CASSYAGPYEQYF.

This chain joins TRBV19 and TRBJ2-7; TCRdb reports TRBD1, a call that lacks DNA to check it against. Germline CDR1 is LNHDA and CDR2 is SQIVND (reference sequence). CDR3 length: 13 residues. CDR3 loop: CASQRTGSYEQYF.